This T cell receptor beta chain originates from a study of T cells in Graves' hyperthyroidism and ophthalmopathy. Amplification of TCR beta CDR3 regions was performed using RNA transcripts as template. Using the HTBI primer set, a first-round RT-PCR was run on the TCR CDR3. A single record per CDR3 protein comes from TCRdb applying MiXCR to the multiplex PCR reads. Among about 590,000 distinct CDR3 sequences listed, approximately 14% were seen once. Study-level findings and limits: Model output signaled ophthalmopathy a median around 6.9 months ahead of onset.

At least ten counts were recorded for this clonotype. The antigen is undetermined. With 5 bases removed from V and 4 bases from J, the gap between germline ends came to 20 bases. Germline V gene data show CDR1 as SGHAT and CDR2 as FQNNGV. The CDR3 length is 16 residues. This TCR came from a woman under 40 with Graves' hyperthyroidism. The chain uses TRBV11-2 and TRBJ1-2; a possible D gene is TRBD1 (5 bases). Sample: blood. Here the CDR3 DNA reads TGTGCCAGCAGCCCTCTCAAGGACACACTCCGCTATGGCTACACCTTC. Translation gives CASSPLKDTLRYGYTF.